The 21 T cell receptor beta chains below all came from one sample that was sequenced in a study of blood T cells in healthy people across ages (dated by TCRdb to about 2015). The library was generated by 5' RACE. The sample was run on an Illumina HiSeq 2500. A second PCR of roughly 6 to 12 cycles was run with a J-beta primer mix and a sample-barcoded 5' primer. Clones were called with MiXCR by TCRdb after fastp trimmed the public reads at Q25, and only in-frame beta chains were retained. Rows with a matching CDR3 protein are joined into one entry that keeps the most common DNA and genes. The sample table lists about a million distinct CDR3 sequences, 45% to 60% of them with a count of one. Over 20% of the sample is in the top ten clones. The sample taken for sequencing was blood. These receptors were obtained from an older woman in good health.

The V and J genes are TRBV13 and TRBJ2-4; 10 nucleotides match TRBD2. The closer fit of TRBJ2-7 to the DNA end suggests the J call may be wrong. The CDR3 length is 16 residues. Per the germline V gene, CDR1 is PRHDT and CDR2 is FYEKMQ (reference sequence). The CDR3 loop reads CASSHQLAGSIYEQYF. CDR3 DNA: TGTGCCAGCAGCCACCAACTAGCGGGAAGTATCTACGAGCAGTACTTC.

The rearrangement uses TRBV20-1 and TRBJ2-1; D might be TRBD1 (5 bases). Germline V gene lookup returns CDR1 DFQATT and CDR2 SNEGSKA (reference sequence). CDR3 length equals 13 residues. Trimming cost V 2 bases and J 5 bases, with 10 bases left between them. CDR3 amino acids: CSARRAGNNEQFF. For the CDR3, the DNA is TGCAGTGCTAGAAGGGCAGGGAACAATGAGCAGTTCTTC.

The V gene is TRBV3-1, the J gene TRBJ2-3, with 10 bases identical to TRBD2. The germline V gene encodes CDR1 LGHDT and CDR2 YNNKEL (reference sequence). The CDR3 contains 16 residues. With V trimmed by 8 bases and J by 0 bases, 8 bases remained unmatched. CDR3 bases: TGTGCCAGCCGGGCTAGCGGGAGTAGGAGCACAGATACGCAGTATTTT. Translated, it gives CASRASGSRSTDTQYF.

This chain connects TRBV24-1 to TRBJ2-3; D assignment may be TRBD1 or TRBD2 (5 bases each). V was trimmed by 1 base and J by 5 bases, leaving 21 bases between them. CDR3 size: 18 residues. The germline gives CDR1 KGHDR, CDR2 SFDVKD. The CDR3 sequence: CATSDLGTGNSYRDTQYF. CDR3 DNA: TGTGCCACCAGTGATTTAGGGACCGGGAACTCCTACAGAGATACGCAGTATTTT.

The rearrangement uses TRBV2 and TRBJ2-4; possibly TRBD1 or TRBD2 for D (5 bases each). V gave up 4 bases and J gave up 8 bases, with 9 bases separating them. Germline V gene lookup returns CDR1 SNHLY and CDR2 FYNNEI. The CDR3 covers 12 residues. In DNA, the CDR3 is TGTGCCAGCAGTGGACGGGGACACATTCAGTACTTC. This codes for CASSGRGHIQYF.

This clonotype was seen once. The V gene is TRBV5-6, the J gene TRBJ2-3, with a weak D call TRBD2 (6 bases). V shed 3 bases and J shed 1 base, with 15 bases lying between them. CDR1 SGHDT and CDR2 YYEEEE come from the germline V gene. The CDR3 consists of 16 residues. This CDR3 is CASSYPGVMGTDTQYF. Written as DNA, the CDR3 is TGTGCCAGCAGCTACCCGGGAGTTATGGGCACAGATACGCAGTATTTT.

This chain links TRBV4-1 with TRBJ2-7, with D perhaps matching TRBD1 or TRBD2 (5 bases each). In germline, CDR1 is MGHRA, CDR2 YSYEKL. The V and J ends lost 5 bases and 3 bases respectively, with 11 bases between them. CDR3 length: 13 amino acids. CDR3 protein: CASSTGPDYEQYF. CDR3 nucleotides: TGCGCCAGCAGCACGGGACCGGACTACGAGCAGTACTTC.

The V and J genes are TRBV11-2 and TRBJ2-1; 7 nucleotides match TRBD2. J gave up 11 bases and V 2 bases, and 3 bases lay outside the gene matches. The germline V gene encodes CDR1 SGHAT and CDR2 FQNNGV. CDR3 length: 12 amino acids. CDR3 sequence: CASSLSGTKQFF. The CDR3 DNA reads TGTGCCAGCAGCTTATCCGGGACTAAGCAGTTCTTC.

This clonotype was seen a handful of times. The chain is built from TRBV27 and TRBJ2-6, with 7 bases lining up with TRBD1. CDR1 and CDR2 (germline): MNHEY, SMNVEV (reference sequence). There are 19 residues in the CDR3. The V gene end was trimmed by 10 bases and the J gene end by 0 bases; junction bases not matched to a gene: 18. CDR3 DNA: TGTGCCACCCTAAATGTGGCAGGGGGTAAGAGCTCTGGGGCCAACGTCCTGACTTTC. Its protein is CATLNVAGGKSSGANVLTF. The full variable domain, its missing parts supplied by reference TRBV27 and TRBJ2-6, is EAQVTQNPRYLITVTGKKLTVTCSQNMNHEYMSWYRQDPGLGLRQIYYSMNVEVTDKGDVPEGYKVSRKEKRNFPLILESPSPNQTSLYFCATLNVAGGKSSGANVLTFGAGSRLTVL.

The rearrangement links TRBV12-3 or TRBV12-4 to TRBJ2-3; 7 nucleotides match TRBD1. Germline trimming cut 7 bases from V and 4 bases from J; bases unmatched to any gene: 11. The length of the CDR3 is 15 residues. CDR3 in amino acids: CASTDPDRASDTQYF. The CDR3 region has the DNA TGTGCCAGCACCGATCCTGACAGGGCATCAGATACGCAGTATTTT.

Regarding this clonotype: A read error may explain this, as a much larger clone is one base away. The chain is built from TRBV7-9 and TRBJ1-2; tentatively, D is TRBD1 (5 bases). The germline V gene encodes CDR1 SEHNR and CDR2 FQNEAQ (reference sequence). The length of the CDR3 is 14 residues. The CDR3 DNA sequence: TGTGCCAACAGCGTGGGGGTTGGGACCGATGGCTACACCTTC. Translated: CANSVGVGTDGYTF. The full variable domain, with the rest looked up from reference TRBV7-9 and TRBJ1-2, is DTGVSQNPRHKITKRGQNVTFRCDPISEHNRLYWYRQTLGQGPEFLTYFQNEAQLEKSRLLSDRFSAERPKGSFSTLEIQRTEQGDSAMYLCANSVGVGTDGYTFGSGTRLTVV.

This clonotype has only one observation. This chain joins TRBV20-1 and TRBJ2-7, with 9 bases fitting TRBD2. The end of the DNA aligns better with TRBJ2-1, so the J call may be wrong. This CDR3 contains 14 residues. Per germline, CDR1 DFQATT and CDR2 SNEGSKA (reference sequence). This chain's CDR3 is CSASLTSGYNEQFF. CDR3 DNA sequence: TGCAGTGCTAGTCTGACTAGCGGTTACAATGAGCAGTTCTTC.

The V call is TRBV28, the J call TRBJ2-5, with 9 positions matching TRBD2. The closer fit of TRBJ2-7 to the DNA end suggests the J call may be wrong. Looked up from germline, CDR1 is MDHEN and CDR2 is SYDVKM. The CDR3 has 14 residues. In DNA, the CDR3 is TGTGCCAGCAGTTTACTAGCGGGGTCGTTCGAGCAGTACTTC. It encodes CASSLLAGSFEQYF.

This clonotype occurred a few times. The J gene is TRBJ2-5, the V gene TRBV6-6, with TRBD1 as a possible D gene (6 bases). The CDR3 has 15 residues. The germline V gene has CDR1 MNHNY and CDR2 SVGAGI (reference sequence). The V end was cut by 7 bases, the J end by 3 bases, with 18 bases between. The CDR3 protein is CASTQPRGGEETQYF. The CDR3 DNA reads TGTGCCAGCACCCAACCCAGAGGGGGTGAAGAGACCCAGTACTTC.

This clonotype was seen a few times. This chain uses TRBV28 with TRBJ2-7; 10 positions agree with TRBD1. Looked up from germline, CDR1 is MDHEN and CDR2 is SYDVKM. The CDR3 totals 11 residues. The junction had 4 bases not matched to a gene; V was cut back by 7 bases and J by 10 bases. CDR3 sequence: CASKRDRGQYF. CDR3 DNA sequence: TGTGCCAGCAAAAGGGACAGGGGACAGTACTTC.

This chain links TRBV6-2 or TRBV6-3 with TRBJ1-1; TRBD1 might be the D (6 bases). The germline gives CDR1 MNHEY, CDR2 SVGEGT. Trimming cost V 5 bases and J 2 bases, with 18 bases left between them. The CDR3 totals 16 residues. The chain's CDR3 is CASSPRQAPPNTEAFF. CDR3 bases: TGTGCCAGCAGTCCCAGACAGGCCCCTCCTAACACTGAAGCTTTCTTT.

The CDR3 loop reads CASSRQPYNEQFF. The CDR3 DNA is TGTGCCAGCAGCCGCCAACCGTACAATGAGCAGTTCTTC. This chain uses TRBV6-1 with TRBJ2-1; no clear D. Germline CDR1 reads MNHNS; CDR2 reads SASEGT. CDR3 length: 13 amino acids. V lost 6 bases to trimming and J lost 4 bases, with 10 bases between them.

CDR3 loop: CASTDWAGNTIYF. CDR3 nucleotides: TGTGCCTCCACAGACTGGGCTGGAAACACCATATATTTT. The chain couples TRBV6-2 or TRBV6-3 to TRBJ1-3; D gene uncertain. CDR1 and CDR2 from the germline V gene are MNHEY and SVGEGT. The CDR3 covers 13 residues. V lost 11 bases and J lost 2, with 13 bases in between.

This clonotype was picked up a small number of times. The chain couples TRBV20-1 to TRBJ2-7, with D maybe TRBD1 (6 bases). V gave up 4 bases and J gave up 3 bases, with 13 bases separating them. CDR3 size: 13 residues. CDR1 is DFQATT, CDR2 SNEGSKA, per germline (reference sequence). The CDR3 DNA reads TGCAGTGCTACCCCCACAGGGTTCTACGAGCAGTACTTC. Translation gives CSATPTGFYEQYF.

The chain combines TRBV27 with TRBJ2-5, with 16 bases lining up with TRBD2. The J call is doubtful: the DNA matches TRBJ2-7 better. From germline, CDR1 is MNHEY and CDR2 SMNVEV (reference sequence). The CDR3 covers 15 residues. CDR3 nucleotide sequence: TGTGCCAGCAGTTTAGGGACTAGCGGGAGGGGCGAGCAGTACTTC. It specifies CASSLGTSGRGEQYF.

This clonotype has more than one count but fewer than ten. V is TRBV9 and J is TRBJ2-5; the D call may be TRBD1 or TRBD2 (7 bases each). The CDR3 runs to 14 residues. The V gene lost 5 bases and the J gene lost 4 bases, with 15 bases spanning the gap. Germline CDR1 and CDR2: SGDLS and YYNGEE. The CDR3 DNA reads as TGTGCCAGCAGTACCGACAGGGAGGGAGAGACCCAGTACTTC. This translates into CASSTDREGETQYF.